This T cell receptor (beta chain) was documented in a study of blood T cell repertoires in COVID-19. Sequenced by immunoSEQ multiplex PCR; TCRdb stores in-frame clones only, minus some. The data contain more than 150,000 clones, more than 85% of them seen just once; the ten biggest clones take up roughly 7%. The CDR3 consists of 16 residues. Germline V gene sequence: CDR1 SGHAT, CDR2 FQNNGV. Trimming cost V 1 base and J 1 base, with 13 bases left between them. Participants came from about two dozen US areas, aged about 18 to 95 years. Participant reports of clinical history set cohort assignment. Each recovered donor of Cohort 3 presented with two negative PCRs, clearance, or symptom resolution.

Sequencing was performed on PBMCs or T cells enriched from blood (not recorded which). This chain links TRBV11-2 with TRBJ1-1; a possible D gene is TRBD1 (6 bases). This TCR derives from a woman aged 45-65 years who had recovered from COVID-19. The CDR3 DNA is TGTGCCAGCAGCTTAGCAGGGGTAGTGAGGAACACTGAAGCTTTCTTT. Translating gives CASSLAGVVRNTEAFF. Combining the CDR3 with reference TRBV11-2 and TRBJ1-1 gives the whole variable domain EAGVAQSPRYKIIEKRQSVAFWCNPISGHATLYWYQQILGQGPKLLIQFQNNGVVDDSQLPKDRFSAERLKGVDSTLKIQPAKLEDSAVYLCASSLAGVVRNTEAFFGQGTRLTVV.